This note documents a single T cell receptor (beta chain) sequence. This record belongs to a study of identifying expanded T cells in peripheral blood. Generated by immunoSEQ multiplex PCR, the TCRdb table keeps only in-frame clones and is missing some. The sample holds 70,000 to 100,000 clones, 75% to 90% seen once. CDR3 length: 14 residues. Trimming left V 0 bases short and J 4 bases short, with 9 bases between. Germline CDR1 is LGHNA and CDR2 is YSLEER. This clonotype was obtained from a person between 18 and 75 years old in good health. V and J are TRBV4-3 and TRBJ1-1, with unresolved D. Sequencing input: blood. CDR3 loop: CASSQESGSTEAFF. In DNA form, the CDR3 reads TGCGCCAGCAGCCAAGAATCGGGAAGCACTGAAGCTTTCTTT.